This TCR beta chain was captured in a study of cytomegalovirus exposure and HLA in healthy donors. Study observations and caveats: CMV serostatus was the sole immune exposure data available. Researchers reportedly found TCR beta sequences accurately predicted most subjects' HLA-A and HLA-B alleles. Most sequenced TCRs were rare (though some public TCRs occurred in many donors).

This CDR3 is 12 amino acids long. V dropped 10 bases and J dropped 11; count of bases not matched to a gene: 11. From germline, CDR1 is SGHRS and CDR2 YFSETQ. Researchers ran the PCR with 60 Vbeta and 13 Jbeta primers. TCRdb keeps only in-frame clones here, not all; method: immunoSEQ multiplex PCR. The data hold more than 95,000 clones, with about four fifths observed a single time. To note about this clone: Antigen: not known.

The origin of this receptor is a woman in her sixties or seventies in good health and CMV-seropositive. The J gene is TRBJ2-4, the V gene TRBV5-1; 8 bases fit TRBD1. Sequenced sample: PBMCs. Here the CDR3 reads CARQGAKSVQYF. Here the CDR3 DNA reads TGCGCCCGGCAGGGGGCGAAGTCTGTTCAGTACTTC.